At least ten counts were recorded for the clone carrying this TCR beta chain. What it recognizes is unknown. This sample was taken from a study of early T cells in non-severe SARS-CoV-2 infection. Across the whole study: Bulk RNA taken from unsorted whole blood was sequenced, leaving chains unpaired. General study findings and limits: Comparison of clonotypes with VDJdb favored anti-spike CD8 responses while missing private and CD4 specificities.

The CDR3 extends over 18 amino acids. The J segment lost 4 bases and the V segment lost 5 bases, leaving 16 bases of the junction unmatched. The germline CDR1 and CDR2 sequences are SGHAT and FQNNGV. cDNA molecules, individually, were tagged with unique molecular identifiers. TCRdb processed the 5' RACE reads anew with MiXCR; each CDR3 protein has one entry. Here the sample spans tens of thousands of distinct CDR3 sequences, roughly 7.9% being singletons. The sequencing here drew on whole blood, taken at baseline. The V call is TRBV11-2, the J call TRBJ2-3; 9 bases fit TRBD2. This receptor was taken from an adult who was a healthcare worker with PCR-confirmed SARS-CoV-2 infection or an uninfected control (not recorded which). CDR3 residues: CASSPTRGAGGRSDTQYF. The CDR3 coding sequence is TGTGCCAGCAGCCCAACCCGGGGAGCGGGGGGACGCTCAGATACGCAGTATTTT.